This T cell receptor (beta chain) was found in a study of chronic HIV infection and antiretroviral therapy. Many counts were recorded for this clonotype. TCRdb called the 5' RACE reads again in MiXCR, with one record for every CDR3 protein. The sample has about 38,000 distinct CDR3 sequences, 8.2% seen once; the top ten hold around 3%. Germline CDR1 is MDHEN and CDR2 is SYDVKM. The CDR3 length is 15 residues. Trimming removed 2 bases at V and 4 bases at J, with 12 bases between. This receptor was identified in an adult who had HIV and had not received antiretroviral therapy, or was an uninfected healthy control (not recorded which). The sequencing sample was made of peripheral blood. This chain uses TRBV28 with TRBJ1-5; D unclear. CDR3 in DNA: TGTGCCAGCAGTTTAAGTGACTCCGGAAATCAGCCCCAGCATTTT. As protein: CASSLSDSGNQPQHF.